This T cell receptor beta chain derives from a study of vaccination and CD4 T cells after COVID-19. Oncomine TCR Beta short-read sequencing was applied to DNA from cultured CD4+ T cells. TCRdb re-called the PCR reads with MiXCR, one entry per CDR3 protein. In the table there are fewer than 15,000 distinct CDR3 sequences, more than 50% of which are singletons. Sample treatment: approximately nine-day PBMC culture with coronavirus spike peptide pools or control peptides (ViraFEST assay). The V end was cut by 5 bases, the J end by 4 bases, with 11 bases between. Germline V gene sequence: CDR1 SGHTA, CDR2 FQGNSA. CDR3 length: 13 residues. Remarks on this clonotype: Its antigen is undetermined.

Sequenced material: cultured CD4+ T cells from blood, taken after SARS-CoV-2 vaccination. This TCR was recovered from a human donor with COVID-19. V and J are TRBV7-2 and TRBJ1-2; weak D call: TRBD1 (6 bases). Written as DNA, the CDR3 is TGTGCCAGCAGCGTTGAAGGGGGCTATGGCTACACCTTC. Its protein is CASSVEGGYGYTF.